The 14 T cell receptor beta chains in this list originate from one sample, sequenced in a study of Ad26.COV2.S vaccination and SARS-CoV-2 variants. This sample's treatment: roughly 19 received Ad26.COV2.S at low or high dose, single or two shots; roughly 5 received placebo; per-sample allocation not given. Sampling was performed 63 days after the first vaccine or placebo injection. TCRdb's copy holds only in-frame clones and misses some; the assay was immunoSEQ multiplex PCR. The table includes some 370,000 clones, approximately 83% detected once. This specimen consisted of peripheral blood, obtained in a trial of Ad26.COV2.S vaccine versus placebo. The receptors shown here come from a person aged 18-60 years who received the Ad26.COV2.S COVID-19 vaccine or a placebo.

CDR3 region: CASLSCDTQYF. The CDR3 DNA reads as TGTGCCAGCCTCAGCTGCGATACGCAGTATTTT. The genes are TRBV3-1 (or the pseudogene TRBV3-2) and TRBJ2-3; D is uncertain. The V and J ends lost 8 bases and 6 bases respectively, with 9 bases between them. CDR1 is LGHDT, CDR2 YNNKEL, per germline (reference sequence). The CDR3 length is 11 residues.

The CDR3 DNA sequence: TGTGCCAGCAAGTCGGGGGTGAAGCAGTACTTC. Translating gives CASKSGVKQYF. This sequence joins TRBV21-1 and TRBJ2-7; TRBD2, the D gene given by the table, was not confirmed from the DNA. TRBV21-1 is recorded as a pseudogene. The CDR3 length is 11 residues.

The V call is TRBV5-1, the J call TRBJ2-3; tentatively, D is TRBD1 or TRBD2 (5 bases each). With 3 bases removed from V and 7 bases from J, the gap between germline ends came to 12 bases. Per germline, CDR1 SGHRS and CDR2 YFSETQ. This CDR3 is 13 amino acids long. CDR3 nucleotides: TGCGCCAGCAGCTGGGTGTGGGGGAATACGCAGTATTTT. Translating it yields CASSWVWGNTQYF.

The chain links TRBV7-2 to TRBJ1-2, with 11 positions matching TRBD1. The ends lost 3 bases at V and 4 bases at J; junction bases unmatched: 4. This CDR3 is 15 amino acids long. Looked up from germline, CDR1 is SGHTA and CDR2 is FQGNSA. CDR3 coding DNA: TGTGCCAGCAGCTTGGCCGGACAGGGGGCCTATGGCTACACCTTC. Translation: CASSLAGQGAYGYTF.

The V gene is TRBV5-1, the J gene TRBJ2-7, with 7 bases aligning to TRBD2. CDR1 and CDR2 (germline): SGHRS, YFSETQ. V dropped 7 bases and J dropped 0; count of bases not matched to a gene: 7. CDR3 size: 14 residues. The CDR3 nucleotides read TGCGCCAGCTCCTGGGGGGGGAGCTCCTACGAGCAGTACTTC. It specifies CASSWGGSSYEQYF.

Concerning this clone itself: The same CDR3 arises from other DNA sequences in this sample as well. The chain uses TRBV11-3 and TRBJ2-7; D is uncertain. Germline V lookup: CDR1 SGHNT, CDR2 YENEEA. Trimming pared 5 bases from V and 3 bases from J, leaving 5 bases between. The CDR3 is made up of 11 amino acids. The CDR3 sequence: CASSLVYEQYF. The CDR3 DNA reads TGTGCCAGCAGCCTCGTCTACGAGCAGTACTTC.

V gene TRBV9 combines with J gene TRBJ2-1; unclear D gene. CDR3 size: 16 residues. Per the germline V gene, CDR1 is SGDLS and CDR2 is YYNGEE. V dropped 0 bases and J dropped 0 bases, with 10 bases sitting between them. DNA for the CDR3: TGTGCCAGCAGCGTAGAAGGCGGACCCTCCTACAATGAGCAGTTCTTC. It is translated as CASSVEGGPSYNEQFF.

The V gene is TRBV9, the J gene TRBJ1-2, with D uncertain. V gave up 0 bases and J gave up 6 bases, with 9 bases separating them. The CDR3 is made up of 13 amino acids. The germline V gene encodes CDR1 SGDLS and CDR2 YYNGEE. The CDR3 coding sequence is TGTGCCAGCAGCGTAGAGGGTCCCCATGGCTACACCTTC. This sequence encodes CASSVEGPHGYTF.

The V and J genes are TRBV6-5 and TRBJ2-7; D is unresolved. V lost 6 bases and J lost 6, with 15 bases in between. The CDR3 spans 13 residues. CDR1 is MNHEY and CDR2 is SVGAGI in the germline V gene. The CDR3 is CASSLPPTSEQYF. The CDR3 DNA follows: TGTGCCAGCAGCCTCCCCCCCACCTCCGAGCAGTACTTC.

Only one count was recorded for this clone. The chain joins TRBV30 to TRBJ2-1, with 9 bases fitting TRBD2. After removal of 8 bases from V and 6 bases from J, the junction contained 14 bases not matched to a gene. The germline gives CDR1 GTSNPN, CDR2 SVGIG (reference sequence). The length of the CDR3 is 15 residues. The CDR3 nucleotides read TGTGCCCGGCAAATTATGGGCGGGAGGGCCAATGAGCAGTTCTTC. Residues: CARQIMGGRANEQFF.

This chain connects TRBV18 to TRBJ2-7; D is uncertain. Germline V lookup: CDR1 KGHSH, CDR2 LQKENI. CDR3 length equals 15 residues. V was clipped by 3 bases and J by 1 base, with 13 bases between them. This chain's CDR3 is CASSPRPARSYEQYF. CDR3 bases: TGTGCCAGCTCACCGAGGCCAGCAAGGTCCTACGAGCAGTACTTC.

The CDR3 loop is CASSPTSGGAGLNNEQFF. In DNA form, the CDR3 reads TGTGCCAGCAGTCCGACTAGCGGGGGGGCCGGATTAAACAATGAGCAGTTCTTC. The gene calls are TRBV7-9 and TRBJ2-1; 14 bases match TRBD2. V shed 6 bases, J shed 5 bases, and the junction held 12 bases outside the gene matches. Germline loops: CDR1 SEHNR, CDR2 FQNEAQ (reference sequence). The CDR3 is 18 residues long.

CDR3 in amino acids: CASSQDRTTEYYGYTF. The CDR3 bases are TGTGCCAGCAGCCAAGATCGGACGACAGAATACTATGGCTACACCTTC. This sequence joins TRBV4-2 and TRBJ1-2, with D perhaps TRBD1 (5 bases). This CDR3 is built from 16 residues. Trimming removed 0 bases from V and 3 bases from J, with 14 bases in between. The germline V gene encodes CDR1 LGHNA and CDR2 YNFKEQ.

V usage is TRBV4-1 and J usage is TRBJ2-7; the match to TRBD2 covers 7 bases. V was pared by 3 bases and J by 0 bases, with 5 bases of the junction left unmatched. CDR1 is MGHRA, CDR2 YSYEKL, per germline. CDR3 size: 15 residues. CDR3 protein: CASSHFGGGSYEQYF. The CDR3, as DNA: TGCGCCAGCAGCCATTTTGGGGGGGGCTCCTACGAGCAGTACTTC.